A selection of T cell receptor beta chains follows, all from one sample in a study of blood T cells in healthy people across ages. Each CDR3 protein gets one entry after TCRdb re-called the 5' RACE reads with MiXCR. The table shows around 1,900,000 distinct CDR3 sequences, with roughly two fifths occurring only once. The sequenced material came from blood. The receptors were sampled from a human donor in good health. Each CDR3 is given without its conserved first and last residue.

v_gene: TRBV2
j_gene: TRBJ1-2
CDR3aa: ASSALAGNLYGYT

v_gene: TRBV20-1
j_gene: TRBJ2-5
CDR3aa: SANDRDLGETQY

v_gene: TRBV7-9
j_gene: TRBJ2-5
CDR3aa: ASSPMGPRETQY

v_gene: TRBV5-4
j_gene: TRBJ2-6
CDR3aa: ASSKRGAGANVLT

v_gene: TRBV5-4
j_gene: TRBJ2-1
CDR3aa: ASSLGTSRYNEQF

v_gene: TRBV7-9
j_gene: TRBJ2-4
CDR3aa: ASSYSGGYNEQY

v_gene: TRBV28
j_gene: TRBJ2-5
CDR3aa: ASTQWGAGETQY

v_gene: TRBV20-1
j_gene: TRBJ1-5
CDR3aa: SASTGLLRDQPQH

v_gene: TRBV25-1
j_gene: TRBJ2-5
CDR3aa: ASSDYRDQETQY

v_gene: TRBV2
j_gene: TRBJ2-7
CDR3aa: ASGIAGAYEQY

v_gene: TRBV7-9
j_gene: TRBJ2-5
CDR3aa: ASSSHGGVEETQY

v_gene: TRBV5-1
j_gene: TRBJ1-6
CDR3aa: ASRGGLRNSPLH

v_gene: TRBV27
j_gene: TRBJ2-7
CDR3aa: ASSIRQGSLYEQY

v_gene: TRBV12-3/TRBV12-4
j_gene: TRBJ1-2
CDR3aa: ASSPGGAVYGYT

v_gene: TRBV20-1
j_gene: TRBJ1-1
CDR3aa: SARDGPAARRVNTEAF

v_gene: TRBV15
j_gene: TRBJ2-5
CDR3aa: ATSRQVFQETQY

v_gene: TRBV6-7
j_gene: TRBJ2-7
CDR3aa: ASSLGHLKSYEQY

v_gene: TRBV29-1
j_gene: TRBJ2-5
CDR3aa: SHRGGDQETQY

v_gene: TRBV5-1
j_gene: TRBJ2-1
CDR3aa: ASSLEDRSYNERF

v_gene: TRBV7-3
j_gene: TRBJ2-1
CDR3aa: ARWSWYNEQF

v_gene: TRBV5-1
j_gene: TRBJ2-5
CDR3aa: ASSWGQRSQETQY

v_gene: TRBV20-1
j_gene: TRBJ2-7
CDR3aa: SARWTGDHEQY

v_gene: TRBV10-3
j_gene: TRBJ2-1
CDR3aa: AISENGRELF

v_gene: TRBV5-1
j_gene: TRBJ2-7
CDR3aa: ASSLREGFNSPSYEQY

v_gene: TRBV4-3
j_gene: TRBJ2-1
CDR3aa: ASSHIAGGRDEQF

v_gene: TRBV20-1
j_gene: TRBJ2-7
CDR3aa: SARKNSQGPEQY

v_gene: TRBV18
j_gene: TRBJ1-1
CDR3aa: ASSPTKVTNTEAF

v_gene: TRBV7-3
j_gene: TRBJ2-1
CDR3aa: ASSPIMGASGGAYNEQF

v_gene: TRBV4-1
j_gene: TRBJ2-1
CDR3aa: ASSSRPGLAGEEQF

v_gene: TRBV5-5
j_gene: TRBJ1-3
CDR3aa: ASSPGTVYSSGNTIY

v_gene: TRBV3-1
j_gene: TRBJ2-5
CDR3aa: ASSQDVGLAVQETQY

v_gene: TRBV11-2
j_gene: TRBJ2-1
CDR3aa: ASRKVSGGLYNEQF

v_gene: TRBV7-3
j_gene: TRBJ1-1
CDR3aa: ASSDDSGSEAF

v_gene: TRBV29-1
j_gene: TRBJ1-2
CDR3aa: SVDERKVAYGYT

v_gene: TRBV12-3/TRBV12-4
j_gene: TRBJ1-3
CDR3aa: ASTRTGGNTIY

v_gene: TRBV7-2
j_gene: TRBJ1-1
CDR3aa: ASSFSRGRRAF